The 9 T cell receptor beta chains given below trace back to one sample, sequenced in a study of CD8+ T cells in alopecia areata. Extraction of RNA preceded its reverse transcription into cDNA, which served as the sequencing template. Clones were read by immunoSEQ multiplex PCR, and TCRdb kept only the in-frame ones, dropping some. This table holds about 150,000 clones, less than 70% found once. Treatment here: oral pan-JAK inhibitor, 5-10 mg twice daily. The starting material was CD8+ T cells sorted from blood, obtained at week 4, from a patient treated with tofacitinib. All receptors come from a human donor with alopecia areata.

The sample holds a few counts of this clone. The chain carries TRBV7-2 and TRBJ2-2, with D unresolved. Trimming shortened V by 7 bases and J by 7 bases, and 16 bases separated the two germline ends. Germline-derived CDR1 and CDR2 are SGHTA and FQGNSA. The CDR3 spans 14 residues. CDR3 in amino acids: CASTTSLGSGELFF. The CDR3, as DNA: TGTGCCAGCACCACCAGTCTCGGTAGCGGGGAGCTGTTTTTT.

This clone was detected once. The CDR3 DNA reads as TGTGCCAGCAGCGTCAAGTCAGTGATCTATGGCTACACCTTC. This encodes CASSVKSVIYGYTF. The chain has TRBV7-9 and TRBJ1-2; D gene uncertain. The V end was cut by 5 bases, the J end by 4 bases, with 14 bases between. Germline V CDR1 and CDR2: SEHNR, FQNEAQ (reference sequence). This CDR3 region has 14 residues.

The rearrangement links TRBV6-1 to TRBJ1-2; D perhaps matches TRBD1 (6 bases). There are 16 residues in the CDR3. The germline gives CDR1 MNHNS, CDR2 SASEGT. Trimming removed 4 bases at V and 7 bases at J, with 22 bases between. The CDR3 nucleotides are TGTGCCAGCAGTGGCGGTCAGGGGAATCCCCTAGTTGGCTACACCTTC. Its protein product is CASSGGQGNPLVGYTF.

This rearrangement joins TRBV7-9 to TRBJ2-3, with 9 bases that match TRBD1. V lost 5 bases and J lost 4; bases outside the gene matches: 10. The germline gives CDR1 SEHNR, CDR2 FQNEAQ (reference sequence). This CDR3 is 16 amino acids long. CDR3 protein: CASSESGQGLADTQYF. The CDR3 bases are TGTGCCAGCAGCGAATCTGGACAGGGGCTCGCAGATACGCAGTATTTT.

This chain connects TRBV27 to TRBJ2-7; maybe TRBD1 (6 bases). Germline CDR1 and CDR2: MNHEY and SMNVEV (reference sequence). V dropped 5 bases and J dropped 2 bases, with 10 bases sitting between them. This CDR3 is built from 13 residues. The CDR3 protein is CASSPGQTYEQYF. The CDR3 coding sequence is TGTGCCAGCAGTCCCGGACAGACCTACGAGCAGTACTTC.

Regarding this clone: This sample also contains other DNA sequences that code for the same CDR3. The CDR3 loop is CASSQGLSYEQYF. CDR3 in DNA: TGCGCCAGCAGCCAGGGGCTGTCCTACGAGCAGTACTTC. The V gene is TRBV4-3, the J gene TRBJ2-7, with D possibly matching TRBD1 (5 bases). CDR3 length: 13 residues. The germline gives CDR1 LGHNA, CDR2 YSLEER. Trimming removed 3 bases at V and 1 base at J, with 7 bases between.

The chain is built from TRBV5-1 and TRBJ2-3, with 8 bases aligning to TRBD1. CDR1 and CDR2 from the germline V gene are SGHRS and YFSETQ. The CDR3 consists of 14 residues. V lost 4 bases, J lost 1 base, and 2 bases stayed unmatched. CDR3 protein: CASSPRGRTDTQYF. The CDR3 DNA sequence: TGCGCCAGCAGCCCCAGGGGGCGCACAGATACGCAGTATTTT.

This sequence joins TRBV18 and TRBJ1-2, with TRBD1 matching over 9 bases. This CDR3 contains 16 residues. The junction had 6 bases not matched to a gene; V was cut back by 0 bases and J by 4 bases. Per the germline V gene, CDR1 is KGHSH and CDR2 is LQKENI. CDR3 nucleotides: TGTGCCAGCTCACCACCCAAGGGACAGGGCCTCTATGGCTACACCTTC. Amino acid sequence: CASSPPKGQGLYGYTF.

This chain connects TRBV27 to TRBJ1-6; perhaps TRBD1 as D (6 bases). With 6 bases removed from V and 0 bases from J, the gap between germline ends came to 12 bases. The CDR3 covers 16 residues. Germline V gene lookup returns CDR1 MNHEY and CDR2 SMNVEV (reference sequence). The CDR3 loop reads CASRVDSSSYNSPLHF. In DNA form, the CDR3 reads TGTGCCAGCAGGGTGGACAGCTCCTCCTATAATTCACCCCTCCACTTT.